Each of the 27 T cell receptor beta chains below was sequenced from the same sample in a study of T cells in Graves' hyperthyroidism and ophthalmopathy. TCR beta CDR3 regions were amplified from RNA. First-round RT-PCR with HTBI primers amplified the TCR CDR3 region. TCRdb recomputed calls from the multiplex PCR reads with MiXCR, one row per CDR3 protein. The table records 300,000 or so distinct CDR3 sequences, around a sixth of them present only once. Sequenced material: blood. The receptors derive from a woman aged 50 to 60 with Graves' hyperthyroidism.

In this sample, this clonotype turned up a few times. The chain links TRBV20-1 to TRBJ1-4; D may be TRBD1 (5 bases). The V gene lost 6 bases and the J gene lost 6 bases, with 14 bases spanning the gap. This CDR3 has 13 amino acids. Germline lookup yields CDR1 DFQATT and CDR2 SNEGSKA (reference sequence). CDR3 protein: CSASGTADEKLFF. CDR3 sequence (DNA): TGCAGTGCCTCCGGGACGGCGGATGAAAAACTGTTTTTT.

The chain combines TRBV20-1 with TRBJ2-1, with D hard to call. This CDR3 spans 13 amino acids. Germline V gives CDR1 DFQATT, CDR2 SNEGSKA (reference sequence). V lost 1 base and J 10 bases, leaving 14 bases between the germline ends. This CDR3 reads CSARAYSFREQFF. CDR3 nucleotide sequence: TGCAGTGCTAGAGCGTACTCCTTTAGGGAGCAGTTCTTC.

This clonotype was detected ten times or more. V is TRBV11-2 and J is TRBJ2-1, with 8 positions matching TRBD2. There are 16 residues in the CDR3. CDR1 and CDR2 from the germline V gene are SGHAT and FQNNGV. The J segment lost 5 bases and the V segment lost 5 bases, leaving 11 bases of the junction unmatched. This chain's CDR3 is CASSPSGGGPNNEQFF. Written as DNA, the CDR3 is TGTGCCAGCAGCCCTTCAGGCGGGGGGCCGAACAATGAGCAGTTCTTC. Full variable domain (outside the CDR3, taken from reference TRBV11-2 and TRBJ2-1): EAGVAQSPRYKIIEKRQSVAFWCNPISGHATLYWYQQILGQGPKLLIQFQNNGVVDDSQLPKDRFSAERLKGVDSTLKIQPAKLEDSAVYLCASSPSGGGPNNEQFFGPGTRLTVL.

The chain joins TRBV20-1 to TRBJ2-7, with TRBD1 identical over 9 bases. Looked up from germline, CDR1 is DFQATT and CDR2 is SNEGSKA (reference sequence). With 3 bases clipped from V and 4 bases from J, the junction kept 7 bases outside the gene matches. The CDR3 has 14 amino acids. The CDR3 is CSASEPGQGYEQYF. In DNA, the CDR3 is TGCAGTGCTAGTGAACCGGGACAGGGATACGAGCAGTACTTC.

This clonotype was seen many times. The chain uses TRBV30 and TRBJ1-2; D unclear. The CDR3 length is 12 residues. The V gene's germline CDR1 is GTSNPN and CDR2 SVGIG (reference sequence). Trimming removed 2 bases at V and 7 bases at J, with 11 bases between. As DNA, the CDR3 is TGTGCCTGGAGTTTCGGGGAAATTGGCTACACCTTC. It codes for CAWSFGEIGYTF.

This clonotype occurred a few times. The V gene is TRBV15, the J gene TRBJ2-1; TRBD2 matches at 7 bases. Trimming took 3 bases from V and 3 from J; bases not matched to a gene: 11. The germline CDR1 and CDR2 sequences are LNHNV and YYDKDF (reference sequence). This CDR3 is 17 amino acids long. CDR3 residues: CATSRRRSGAGYNEQFF. CDR3 sequence (DNA): TGTGCCACCAGCAGGCGACGGAGCGGGGCTGGCTACAATGAGCAGTTCTTC.

This clonotype was counted ten times or more. The rearrangement uses TRBV12-3 or TRBV12-4 and TRBJ2-3; 8 bases align to TRBD2. J gave up 8 bases and V 3 bases, and 4 bases lay outside the gene matches. This CDR3 region has 13 residues. The CDR3 sequence is CASSFSGVSTQYF. The CDR3, as DNA: TGTGCCAGCAGTTTTAGCGGGGTCAGTACGCAGTATTTT.

CDR3: CASKRGLVGGNTGELFF. The CDR3 coding sequence is TGTGCCAGCAAGAGGGGACTAGTGGGAGGGAACACCGGGGAGCTGTTTTTT. The genes are TRBV2 and TRBJ2-2; 8 nucleotides agree with TRBD2. J was trimmed by 1 base and V by 7 bases; bases with no gene match: 11. Germline V gene lookup returns CDR1 SNHLY and CDR2 FYNNEI. This CDR3 spans 17 amino acids.

The V call is TRBV30, the J call TRBJ2-2; 10 nucleotides agree with TRBD1. J gave up 7 bases and V 0 bases, and 8 bases lay outside the gene matches. The germline gives CDR1 GTSNPN, CDR2 SVGIG (reference sequence). The CDR3 consists of 16 residues. CDR3 amino acids: CAWSVPRTGGFGELFF. The CDR3, as DNA: TGTGCCTGGAGTGTACCGAGGACAGGGGGTTTCGGGGAGCTGTTTTTT.

This clonotype was counted between two and nine times. The rearrangement links TRBV5-1 to TRBJ1-5, with D unresolved. Germline V gene sequence: CDR1 SGHRS, CDR2 YFSETQ. The CDR3 is 16 residues long. Trimming shortened V by 1 base and J by 0 bases, and 11 bases separated the two germline ends. The CDR3 reads CASSLLPLFSNQPQHF. The DNA of the CDR3 is TGCGCCAGCAGCTTGCTTCCCCTTTTTAGCAATCAGCCCCAGCATTTT. The whole variable domain, filled in from reference TRBV5-1 and TRBJ1-5, reads KAGVTQTPRYLIKTRGQQVTLSCSPISGHRSVSWYQQTPGQGLQFLFEYFSETQRNKGNFPGRFSGRQFSNSRSEMNVSTLELGDSALYLCASSLLPLFSNQPQHFGDGTRLSIL.

V gene TRBV6-9 combines with J gene TRBJ1-4; possibly TRBD1 for D (6 bases). The CDR3 loop spans 17 amino acids. The V end lost 4 bases, the J end lost 7 bases, and 22 bases lay between the germline ends. The germline V gene has CDR1 MNHGY and CDR2 SVAAGI. This CDR3 reads CASSCSPRTAGSEKLFF. DNA for the CDR3: TGTGCCAGCAGTTGCTCGCCTCGGACAGCAGGGAGTGAAAAACTGTTTTTT.

There are many counts of this clonotype. This sequence joins TRBV12-3 or TRBV12-4 and TRBJ1-6; 9 bases match TRBD1. CDR3 length: 18 amino acids. The J segment lost 6 bases and the V segment lost 6 bases, leaving 15 bases of the junction unmatched. CDR3 DNA: TGTGCCAGCAGCTTACCCAACTTTCCGGGACAGGGTAATTCACCCCTCCACTTT. Protein product: CASSLPNFPGQGNSPLHF.

This CDR3 is CASSPGGVTAFF. As DNA, the CDR3 is TGTGCCAGCAGCCCAGGGGGGGTGACCGCTTTCTTT. V usage is TRBV3-1 and J usage is TRBJ1-1; 7 bases align to TRBD1. V dropped 4 bases and J dropped 11; count of bases not matched to a gene: 7. Germline CDR1 is LGHDT and CDR2 is YNNKEL (reference sequence). The CDR3 extends over 12 amino acids.

This rearrangement joins TRBV5-4 to TRBJ1-1; D unresolved. This CDR3 region has 14 residues. CDR1 and CDR2 (germline): SGHNT, YYREEE (reference sequence). Trimming left V 4 bases short and J 3 bases short, with 13 bases between. CDR3 loop: CASSPDGHYTEAFF. CDR3 coding DNA: TGTGCCAGCAGCCCTGACGGGCATTACACTGAAGCTTTCTTT.

This sequence joins TRBV30 and TRBJ2-6, with D uncertain. In germline, CDR1 is GTSNPN, CDR2 SVGIG (reference sequence). Trimming stripped 5 bases from V and 4 bases from J, with 18 bases between. The CDR3 sequence is 16 residues long. CDR3 coding DNA: TGTGCCTGGCTGCACCCAGCGAGTTCCGGGGCCAACGTCCTGACTTTC. It is translated as CAWLHPASSGANVLTF.

Points on this clonotype: With a much larger clone just one base away, this may be a read error. Because the CDR3 is missing its conserved closing phenylalanine or tryptophan, this is likely a read error. The V call is TRBV11-2, the J call TRBJ1-2, with D unclear. CDR3 length: 13 amino acids. Per the germline V gene, CDR1 is SGHAT and CDR2 is FQNNGV. Trimming cost V 0 bases and J 7 bases, with 9 bases left between them. CDR3 amino acids: CASSLDRTAGYTL. In nucleotides, the CDR3 is TGTGCCAGCAGCTTAGACAGGACGGCTGGCTACACCCTC.

The V gene is TRBV6-1, the J gene TRBJ2-1, with 7 bases lining up with TRBD1. Germline CDR1 and CDR2: MNHNS and SASEGT. The CDR3 is 15 amino acids. The V segment lost 4 bases and the J segment 6 bases; nucleotides outside the gene matches: 9. Written as DNA, the CDR3 is TGTGCCAGCAGTGTCGCGAAGGGGGCATTCAATGAGCAGTTCTTC. Encoded protein: CASSVAKGAFNEQFF.

The sample holds many counts of this clonotype. The V call is TRBV20-1, the J call TRBJ2-5; D tentatively fits TRBD1 or TRBD2 (5 bases each). The V gene lost 3 bases and the J gene lost 4 bases, with 15 bases spanning the gap. CDR1 is DFQATT and CDR2 is SNEGSKA in the germline V gene (reference sequence). The CDR3 totals 14 residues. The CDR3 is CSASVLAGGETQYF. The CDR3 bases are TGCAGTGCTAGTGTGCTAGCTGGGGGAGAGACCCAGTACTTC.

This clonotype was picked up many times. The rearrangement joins TRBV12-3 or TRBV12-4 to TRBJ1-1; D gene ambiguous. The CDR3 runs to 15 residues. Trimming left V 7 bases short and J 1 base short, with 16 bases between. The CDR3 region has the DNA TGTGCCAGCAACCCCTCACGGGGTGGGAACACTGAAGCTTTCTTT. Its translation: CASNPSRGGNTEAFF.

The sample holds a few counts of this clonotype. The chain has TRBV6-1 and TRBJ1-4, with unresolved D. The CDR3 totals 10 residues. Germline V lookup: CDR1 MNHNS, CDR2 SASEGT. V lost 8 bases to trimming and J lost 7 bases, with 5 bases between them. The CDR3 sequence: CASVGEKLFF. CDR3 sequence (DNA): TGTGCCAGCGTTGGTGAAAAACTGTTTTTT.

This clonotype was counted many times. The chain joins TRBV30 to TRBJ1-5, with D tentatively TRBD1 (5 bases). V lost 1 base to trimming and J lost 5 bases, with 9 bases between them. The germline gives CDR1 GTSNPN, CDR2 SVGIG (reference sequence). The CDR3 has 13 residues. CDR3 DNA: TGTGCCTGGAGTGGGGGGGGTTATCAGCCCCAGCATTTT. This encodes CAWSGGGYQPQHF.

The chain employs TRBV15 and TRBJ1-1; D call uncertain. Trimming pared 0 bases from V and 4 bases from J, leaving 6 bases between. Germline CDR1 LNHNV, CDR2 YYDKDF (reference sequence). The CDR3 totals 13 residues. The CDR3 loop reads CATSRDLRTEAFF. Here the CDR3 DNA reads TGTGCCACCAGCAGAGATTTGCGCACTGAAGCTTTCTTT.

The chain is built from TRBV5-1 and TRBJ2-3; 12 bases line up with TRBD2. V was pared by 4 bases and J by 0 bases, with 15 bases of the junction left unmatched. The length of the CDR3 is 20 residues. Germline V gene data show CDR1 as SGHRS and CDR2 as YFSETQ. The CDR3: CASSPYPAPTSGRSTDTQYF. Written as DNA, the CDR3 is TGCGCCAGCAGCCCTTACCCAGCCCCGACTAGCGGGAGAAGCACAGATACGCAGTATTTT.

In this sample, this clonotype turned up many times. The chain combines TRBV6-1 with TRBJ2-1; TRBD2 matches 10 bases. Losses at the gene ends were 6 bases for V and 0 bases for J; bases not matched to a gene: 5. The CDR3 has 16 amino acids. Germline CDR1 MNHNS, CDR2 SASEGT. This CDR3 reads CASRITSGDSYNEQFF. The CDR3 nucleotides read TGTGCCAGCAGGATTACTAGCGGGGACTCCTACAATGAGCAGTTCTTC.

CDR3 in DNA: TGTGCCAGCAGCTTGGGGGGCCAAGGGGAGCTGTTTTTT. Protein product: CASSLGGQGELFF. V gene TRBV13 combines with J gene TRBJ2-2; D possibly uses TRBD1 or TRBD2 (6 bases each). Looked up from germline, CDR1 is PRHDT and CDR2 is FYEKMQ (reference sequence). The V end was cut by 3 bases, the J end by 8 bases, with 10 bases between. The CDR3 spans 13 residues.

The chain links TRBV24-1 to TRBJ2-7; 7 bases are shared with TRBD1. The germline V gene encodes CDR1 KGHDR and CDR2 SFDVKD. This CDR3 comprises 13 residues. V shed 3 bases, J shed 4 bases, and the junction held 2 bases outside the gene matches. The CDR3 coding sequence is TGTGCCACCAGTGATCCAGGGGGTTACGAGCAGTACTTC. Protein sequence: CATSDPGGYEQYF.

This clonotype was recorded many times. This chain connects TRBV27 to TRBJ2-7; TRBD2 agrees at 11 bases. Germline CDR1 MNHEY, CDR2 SMNVEV (reference sequence). This CDR3 spans 16 amino acids. J was trimmed by 3 bases and V by 3 bases; bases with no gene match: 7. CDR3 loop: CASSFSGRAGYYEQYF. The CDR3 bases are TGTGCCAGCAGTTTTAGCGGGAGGGCCGGCTACTACGAGCAGTACTTC.